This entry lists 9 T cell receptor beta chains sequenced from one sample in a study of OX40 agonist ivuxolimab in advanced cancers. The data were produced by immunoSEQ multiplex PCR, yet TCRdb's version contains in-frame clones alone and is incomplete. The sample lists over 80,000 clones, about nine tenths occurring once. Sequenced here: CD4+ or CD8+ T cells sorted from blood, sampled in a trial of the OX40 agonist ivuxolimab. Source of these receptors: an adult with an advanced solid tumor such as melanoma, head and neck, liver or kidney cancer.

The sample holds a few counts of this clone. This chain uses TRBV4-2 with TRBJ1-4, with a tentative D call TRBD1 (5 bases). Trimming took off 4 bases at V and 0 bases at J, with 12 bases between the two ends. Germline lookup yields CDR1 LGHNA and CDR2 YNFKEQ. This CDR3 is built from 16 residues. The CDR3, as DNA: TGTGCCAGCAGCCTCGACAGATATTCAACTAATGAAAAACTGTTTTTT. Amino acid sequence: CASSLDRYSTNEKLFF.

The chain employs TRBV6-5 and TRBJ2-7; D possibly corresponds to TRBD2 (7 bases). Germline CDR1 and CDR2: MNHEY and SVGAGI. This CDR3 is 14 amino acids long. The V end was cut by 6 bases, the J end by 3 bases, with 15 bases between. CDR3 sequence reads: CASSGGGGIYEQYF. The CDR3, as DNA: TGTGCCAGCAGCGGGGGCGGGGGCATCTACGAGCAGTACTTC.

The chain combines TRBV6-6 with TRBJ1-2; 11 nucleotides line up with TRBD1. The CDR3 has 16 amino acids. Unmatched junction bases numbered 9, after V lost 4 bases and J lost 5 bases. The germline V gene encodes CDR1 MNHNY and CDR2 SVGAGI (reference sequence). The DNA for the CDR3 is TGTGCCAGCAGTTTTCGGACAGGGGGCAGGATATATGGCTACACCTTC. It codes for CASSFRTGGRIYGYTF.

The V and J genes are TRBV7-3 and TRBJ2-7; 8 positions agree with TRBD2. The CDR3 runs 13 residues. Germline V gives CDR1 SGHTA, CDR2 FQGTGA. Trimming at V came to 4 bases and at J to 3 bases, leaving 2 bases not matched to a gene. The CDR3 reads CASSSGLGYEQYF. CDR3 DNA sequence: TGTGCCAGCAGCTCGGGACTAGGCTACGAGCAGTACTTC.

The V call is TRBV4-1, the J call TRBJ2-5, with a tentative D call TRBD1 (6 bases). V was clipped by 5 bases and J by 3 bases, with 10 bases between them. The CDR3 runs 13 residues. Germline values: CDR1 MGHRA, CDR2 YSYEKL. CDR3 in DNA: TGCGCCAGCAGCACTCGGACAGAAGAGACCCAGTACTTC. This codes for CASSTRTEETQYF.

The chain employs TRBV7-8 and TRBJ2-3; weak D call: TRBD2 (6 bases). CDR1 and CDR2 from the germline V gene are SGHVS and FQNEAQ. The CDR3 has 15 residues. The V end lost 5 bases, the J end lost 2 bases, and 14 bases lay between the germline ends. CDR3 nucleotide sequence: TGTGCCAGCAGCCCCACCGGAGGGGTCACAGATACGCAGTATTTT. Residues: CASSPTGGVTDTQYF.

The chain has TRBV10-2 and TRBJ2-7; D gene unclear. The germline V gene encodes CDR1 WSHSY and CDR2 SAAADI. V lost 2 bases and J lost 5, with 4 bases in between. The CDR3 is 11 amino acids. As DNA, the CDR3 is TGCGCCAGCAGTGAGGCCCACGAGCAGTACGTC. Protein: CASSEAHEQYV.

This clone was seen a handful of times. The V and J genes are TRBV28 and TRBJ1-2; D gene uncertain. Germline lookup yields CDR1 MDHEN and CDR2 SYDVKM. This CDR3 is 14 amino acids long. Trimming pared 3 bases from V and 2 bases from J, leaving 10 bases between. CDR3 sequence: CASSFPPPNYGYTF. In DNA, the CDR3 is TGTGCCAGCAGTTTTCCCCCACCCAACTATGGCTACACCTTC.

The DNA of the CDR3 is TGTGCCATCAGTGCGGGTGGGAGGGACACTGAAGCTTTCTTT. Translation: CAISAGGRDTEAFF. The rearrangement uses TRBV10-3 and TRBJ1-1; D unresolved. This CDR3 comprises 14 residues. V was pared by 4 bases and J by 3 bases, with 12 bases between. Germline V gene sequence: CDR1 ENHRY, CDR2 SYGVKD.